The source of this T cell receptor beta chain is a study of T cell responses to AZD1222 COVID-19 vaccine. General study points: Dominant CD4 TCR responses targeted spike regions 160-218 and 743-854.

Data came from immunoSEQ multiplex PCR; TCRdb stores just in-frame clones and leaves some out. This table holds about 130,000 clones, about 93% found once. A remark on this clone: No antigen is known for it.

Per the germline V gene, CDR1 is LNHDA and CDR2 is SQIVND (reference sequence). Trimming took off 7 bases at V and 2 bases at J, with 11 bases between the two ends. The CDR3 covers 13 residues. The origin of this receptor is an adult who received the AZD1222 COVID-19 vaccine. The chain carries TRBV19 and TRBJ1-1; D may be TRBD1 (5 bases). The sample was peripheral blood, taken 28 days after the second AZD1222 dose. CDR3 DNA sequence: TGTGCCAGTACCATGGGACTTAACACTGAAGCTTTCTTT. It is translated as CASTMGLNTEAFF.